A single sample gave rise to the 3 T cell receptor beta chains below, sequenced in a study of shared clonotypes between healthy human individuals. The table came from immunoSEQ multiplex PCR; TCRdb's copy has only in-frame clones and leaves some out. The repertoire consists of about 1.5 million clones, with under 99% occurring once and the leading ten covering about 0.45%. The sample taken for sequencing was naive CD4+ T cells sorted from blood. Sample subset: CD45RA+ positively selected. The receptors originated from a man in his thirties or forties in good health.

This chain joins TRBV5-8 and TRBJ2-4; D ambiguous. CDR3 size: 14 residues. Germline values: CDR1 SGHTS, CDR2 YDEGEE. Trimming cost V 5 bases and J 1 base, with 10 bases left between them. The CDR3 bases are TGTGCCAGCAGGCCCTACGAGGCCAAAAACATTCAGTACTTC. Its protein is CASRPYEAKNIQYF.

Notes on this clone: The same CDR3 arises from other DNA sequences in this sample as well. The CDR3 loop is CASSPKGETQYF. The CDR3 nucleotides read TGTGCCAGCTCACCGAAGGGGGAGACCCAGTACTTC. The chain employs TRBV18 and TRBJ2-5; possible D gene TRBD1, 5 bases. The V end lost 3 bases, the J end lost 5 bases, and 7 bases lay between the germline ends. The CDR3 runs to 12 residues. Germline CDR1 is KGHSH and CDR2 is LQKENI.

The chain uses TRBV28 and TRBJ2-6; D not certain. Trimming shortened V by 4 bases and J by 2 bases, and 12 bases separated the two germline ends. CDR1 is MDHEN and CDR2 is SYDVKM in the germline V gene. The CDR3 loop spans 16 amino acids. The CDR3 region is CASSSLPITGANVLTF. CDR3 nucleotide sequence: TGTGCCAGCAGTTCACTTCCCATTACTGGGGCCAACGTCCTGACTTTC.